Listed here are 12 T cell receptor beta chains from one sample, sequenced in a study of T cell repertoires in cytomegalovirus infection (dated by TCRdb to about 2019). The data were produced on an Illumina HiSeq 1500. TCRdb redid the processing of the public reads, applying fastp at Q25 and MiXCR, and retained in-frame beta chains. Each CDR3 protein appears once, grouped with its most common genes and DNA. This sample comprises 300,000 to 400,000 distinct CDR3 sequences, more than 20% of them detected only once. The ten largest clones take up 13% of the sample. What this sample's treatment or condition label stands for: in vitro stimulation with specific CMV peptide epitopes to enrich CMV-specific T cells. For these TCRs, the target antigens are not known. The sample here was cultured PBMCs, taken from culture after CMV antigen stimulation. All receptors derive from a human donor in good health (CMV status not recorded). Some clones in this sample may be carry-over from other donors' samples.

This clonotype turned up a few times. The rearrangement links TRBV6-2 or TRBV6-3 to TRBJ2-2, with a weak D call TRBD2 (6 bases). With 6 bases removed from V and 5 bases from J, the gap between germline ends came to 13 bases. In germline, CDR1 is MNHEY, CDR2 SVGEGT. This CDR3 is built from 14 residues. This chain's CDR3 is CASRAFAGTGELFF. In nucleotides, the CDR3 is TGTGCCAGCAGGGCGTTTGCGGGAACCGGGGAGCTGTTTTTT.

This clonotype was found once. The chain employs TRBV7-6 and TRBJ2-1, with 9 bases that match TRBD2. Trimming removed 4 bases from V and 5 bases from J; junction bases left unmatched: 6. The germline CDR1 and CDR2 sequences are SGHVS and FNYEAQ. The CDR3 spans 15 residues. CDR3 in amino acids: CASSYLAGDDNEQFF. Written as DNA, the CDR3 is TGTGCCAGCAGCTATTTAGCGGGAGATGACAATGAGCAGTTCTTC.

This clonotype was seen more than once but under ten times. The chain recombines TRBV7-6 with TRBJ2-7; D remains unclear. The CDR3 totals 11 residues. Trimming took 5 bases from V and 5 from J, leaving 7 bases between them. Germline CDR1 is SGHVS and CDR2 is FNYEAQ. The CDR3 sequence: CASSQGNEQYF. In DNA, the CDR3 is TGTGCCAGCAGCCAAGGCAACGAGCAGTACTTC.

The V call is TRBV27, the J call TRBJ2-5, with 7 bases fitting TRBD2. This CDR3 comprises 15 residues. The junction had 11 bases not matched to a gene; V was cut back by 5 bases and J by 5 bases. Germline CDR1 is MNHEY and CDR2 is SMNVEV (reference sequence). The CDR3 nucleotides are TGTGCCAGCAGTCTTCCCGGGACCGGGAGGGAGACCCAGTACTTC. Its protein product is CASSLPGTGRETQYF.

V gene TRBV7-2 combines with J gene TRBJ2-5, with D possibly being TRBD2 (6 bases). Looked up from germline, CDR1 is SGHTA and CDR2 is FQGNSA. CDR3 length equals 15 residues. The V gene lost 1 base and the J gene lost 5 bases, with 14 bases spanning the gap. The CDR3 DNA reads TGTGCCAGCAGCTTAGAGGACTACCGGGGGGAGACCCAGTACTTC. Translated, it gives CASSLEDYRGETQYF.

The gene calls are TRBV20-1 and TRBJ2-7; D possibly corresponds to TRBD2 (6 bases). V lost 5 bases and J 3 bases, leaving 14 bases between the germline ends. The CDR3 sequence is 13 residues long. Germline values: CDR1 DFQATT, CDR2 SNEGSKA (reference sequence). As DNA, the CDR3 is TGCAGTGCTGGAGGGAGAATCGGCTACGAGCAGTACTTC. Its translation is CSAGGRIGYEQYF.

The chain combines TRBV4-3 with TRBJ2-1, with TRBD2 identical over 9 bases. This CDR3 region has 17 residues. Germline V gene data show CDR1 as LGHNA and CDR2 as YSLEER. J lost 0 bases, V lost 0 bases, and 3 bases had no gene match. CDR3 nucleotides: TGCGCCAGCAGCCAAGATGTTAGCGGGAGCTCCTACAATGAGCAGTTCTTC. Encoded protein: CASSQDVSGSSYNEQFF.

This clonotype has only a few counts. The chain joins TRBV19 to TRBJ1-5; D remains ambiguous. Germline V gene sequence: CDR1 LNHDA, CDR2 SQIVND (reference sequence). The CDR3 spans 15 residues. The ends were cut back, 7 bases at V and 1 base at J, with 14 bases in the middle. The CDR3 bases are TGTGCCAGTATTGACGATCAGAAGAGCAATCAGCCCCAGCATTTT. Its protein is CASIDDQKSNQPQHF.

V usage is TRBV6-5 and J usage is TRBJ2-1, with D perhaps TRBD2 (6 bases). V lost 5 bases and J lost 7, with 24 bases in between. This CDR3 contains 17 residues. CDR1 and CDR2 (germline): MNHEY, SVGAGI. CDR3 coding DNA: TGTGCCAGCAGTCGAACGTTCGAGGGGATGGCGGGGAATGAGCAGTTCTTC. Translated, it gives CASSRTFEGMAGNEQFF.

This clonotype was seen a handful of times. The chain joins TRBV14 to TRBJ1-2; D not resolved. This CDR3 spans 16 amino acids. V dropped 2 bases and J dropped 3 bases, with 16 bases sitting between them. Germline V gene data show CDR1 as SGHDN and CDR2 as FVKESK. This CDR3 reads CASSQKRLFRHYGYTF. The CDR3 DNA reads TGTGCCAGCAGCCAAAAAAGGCTGTTCAGACACTATGGCTACACCTTC.

The rearrangement links TRBV20-1 to TRBJ2-3; TRBD2 aligns across 14 bases. The J segment lost 4 bases and the V segment lost 3 bases, leaving 3 bases of the junction unmatched. From germline, CDR1 is DFQATT and CDR2 SNEGSKA (reference sequence). CDR3 length equals 15 residues. The CDR3 bases are TGCAGTGCTAGGGGACTAGCGGGAGTAGCAGATACGCAGTATTTT. It codes for CSARGLAGVADTQYF.

This clonotype was seen once. This chain connects TRBV29-1 to TRBJ2-1; tentatively, D is TRBD2 (6 bases). Germline V gene sequence: CDR1 SQVTM, CDR2 ANQGSEA. The CDR3 contains 14 residues. V lost 6 bases and J 4 bases, leaving 16 bases between the germline ends. Written as DNA, the CDR3 is TGCAGCGTAAAGGCGGTAGCGGCGTACAATGAGCAGTTCTTC. It specifies CSVKAVAAYNEQFF.